Below, 16 T cell receptor beta chains from the same sample are listed, as sequenced in a study of beta chain features in type 1 diabetes. Investigators reverse transcribed all isolated RNA, so they sequenced expressed TCRB transcripts. The method was immunoSEQ multiplex PCR; TCRdb's version includes in-frame clones alone and lacks a portion of them. The sample shows more than 150,000 clones, approximately 8.4% of them seen only once. Sequenced sample: central memory CD4+ T cells from blood. These receptors came from a woman between 18 and 30 years old in good health.

The rearrangement joins TRBV5-4 to TRBJ2-5; D uncertain. V dropped 4 bases and J dropped 0 bases, with 4 bases sitting between them. The CDR3 consists of 12 residues. Germline V gives CDR1 SGHNT, CDR2 YYREEE (reference sequence). CDR3 bases: TGTGCCAGCAGCCGGGACCAAGAGACCCAGTACTTC. It encodes CASSRDQETQYF.

In this sample, this clone turned up a few times. This chain links TRBV2 with TRBJ2-1; TRBD1 matches at 7 bases. The germline V gene has CDR1 SNHLY and CDR2 FYNNEI. There are 15 residues in the CDR3. V lost 4 bases, J lost 7 bases, and 10 bases stayed unmatched. CDR3 DNA sequence: TGTGCCAGCAGTGTAATATCGGGCAGGGGGAATGAGCAGTTCTTC. Its translation: CASSVISGRGNEQFF.

This clone was detected only a few times. This sequence joins TRBV30 and TRBJ1-5, with D maybe TRBD1 (6 bases). The ends were cut back, 1 base at V and 5 bases at J, with 9 bases in the middle. The CDR3 length is 13 residues. Germline V CDR1 and CDR2: GTSNPN, SVGIG (reference sequence). The CDR3 DNA follows: TGTGCCTGGAGTGGGGGGCAAGATCAGCCCCAGCATTTT. Translation gives CAWSGGQDQPQHF.

This clone has just a few counts. The chain is built from TRBV4-2 and TRBJ2-1; perhaps TRBD2 as D (7 bases). CDR1 and CDR2 from the germline V gene are LGHNA and YNFKEQ. This CDR3 region has 16 residues. Trimming shortened V by 3 bases and J by 7 bases, and 19 bases separated the two germline ends. CDR3 DNA: TGTGCCAGCAGCCATGGATTACGGGGGGCTGAGAATGAGCAGTTCTTC. Translated, it gives CASSHGLRGAENEQFF.

This clone was seen a few times. The genes are TRBV27 and TRBJ1-1; no firm D call. V was trimmed by 2 bases and J by 1 base, leaving 11 bases between them. Per germline, CDR1 MNHEY and CDR2 SMNVEV (reference sequence). The CDR3 length is 15 residues. This CDR3 is CASSLQPGTNTEAFF. CDR3 nucleotide sequence: TGTGCCAGCAGTTTACAACCGGGTACGAACACTGAAGCTTTCTTT.

This clone was seen a handful of times. The gene calls are TRBV11-2 and TRBJ2-2, with 7 bases lining up with TRBD2. The junction had 3 bases not matched to a gene; V was cut back by 4 bases and J by 1 base. The V gene's germline CDR1 is SGHAT and CDR2 FQNNGV. The CDR3 spans 15 residues. In DNA, the CDR3 is TGTGCCAGCAGCTGGGTAGCGGGGAACACCGGGGAGCTGTTTTTT. It encodes CASSWVAGNTGELFF.

The chain is built from TRBV14 and TRBJ1-3, with TRBD1 as a possible D gene (6 bases). V was trimmed by 1 base and J by 2 bases, leaving 9 bases between them. This CDR3 region has 15 residues. In germline, CDR1 is SGHDN, CDR2 FVKESK. CDR3 nucleotides: TGTGCCAGCAGCCAAGTGCAGGGGACTGGAAACACCATATATTTT. Encoded protein: CASSQVQGTGNTIYF.

This rearrangement joins TRBV4-2 to TRBJ1-1, with D uncertain. This CDR3 region has 14 residues. The V gene's germline CDR1 is LGHNA and CDR2 YNFKEQ. Trimming removed 0 bases at V and 1 base at J, with 6 bases between. CDR3 in amino acids: CASSQEVANTEAFF. Written as DNA, the CDR3 is TGTGCCAGCAGCCAAGAAGTGGCGAACACTGAAGCTTTCTTT.

The chain carries TRBV7-3 and TRBJ2-1, with 11 nucleotides matching TRBD1. V shed 4 bases and J 10 bases; nucleotides not matched to a gene: 12. This CDR3 region has 16 residues. CDR1 is SGHTA and CDR2 is FQGTGA in the germline V gene. The CDR3 nucleotides read TGTGCCAGCAGCTACACCCGGACAGGGGGCACCGAGGAGCAGTTCTTC. Translated, it gives CASSYTRTGGTEEQFF.

Here the CDR3 reads CASSLNRDSQETQYF. The CDR3 DNA reads as TGTGCCAGCAGCTTGAACCGGGACTCACAAGAGACCCAGTACTTC. The chain combines TRBV7-3 with TRBJ2-5, with D maybe TRBD2 (6 bases). Trimming took off 3 bases at V and 2 bases at J, with 13 bases between the two ends. The germline V gene has CDR1 SGHTA and CDR2 FQGTGA. The CDR3 is 15 amino acids.

The V and J genes are TRBV5-6 and TRBJ2-7; TRBD1 might be the D (6 bases). V lost 3 bases to trimming and J lost 3 bases, with 16 bases between them. Germline CDR1 reads SGHDT; CDR2 reads YYEEEE. CDR3 length equals 15 residues. CDR3 in DNA: TGTGCCAGCAGCTACAAGGGACAAAGTAACTACGAGCAGTACTTC. Protein: CASSYKGQSNYEQYF.

V usage is TRBV18 and J usage is TRBJ2-3; D remains unclear. V lost 0 bases to trimming and J lost 3 bases, with 7 bases between them. Per germline, CDR1 KGHSH and CDR2 LQKENI. This CDR3 is 14 amino acids long. The CDR3 DNA follows: TGTGCCAGCTCACCACCACCCGGGACAGATACGCAGTATTTT. It translates to CASSPPPGTDTQYF.

In this sample, this clone turned up a few times. V and J are TRBV9 and TRBJ2-1; 7 bases map to TRBD2. Germline assignment: CDR1 SGDLS and CDR2 YYNGEE. This CDR3 has 15 amino acids. The V gene end was trimmed by 4 bases and the J gene end by 7 bases; junction bases not matched to a gene: 11. The CDR3 DNA reads TGTGCCAGCAGCCCCGGGAGGAGGGGAACAAATGAGCAGTTCTTC. Its protein is CASSPGRRGTNEQFF.

The V call is TRBV19, the J call TRBJ1-5, with a weak D call TRBD1 (5 bases). The ends were cut back, 7 bases at V and 4 bases at J, with 17 bases in the middle. Germline loops: CDR1 LNHDA, CDR2 SQIVND (reference sequence). The CDR3 contains 15 residues. CDR3 bases: TGTGCCAGTAAAAACGTGGCAGGGAATAATCAGCCCCAGCATTTT. Protein: CASKNVAGNNQPQHF.

The chain couples TRBV2 to TRBJ2-7; a weak D match, TRBD1 (7 bases). Trimming took off 7 bases at V and 3 bases at J, with 13 bases between the two ends. CDR1 is SNHLY and CDR2 is FYNNEI in the germline V gene. The CDR3 covers 13 residues. Here the CDR3 reads CASKTQGGYEQYF. The CDR3 DNA sequence: TGTGCCAGCAAAACCCAGGGGGGCTACGAGCAGTACTTC.

The J gene is TRBJ2-6, the V gene TRBV5-4, with D hard to call. This CDR3 has 17 amino acids. CDR1 SGHNT and CDR2 YYREEE come from the germline V gene (reference sequence). Between the trimmed V and J ends, which lost 1 base and 1 base, there was a span of 12 bases. The DNA of the CDR3 is TGTGCCAGCAGCTTGTCCTTCCCCCTATCTGGGGCCAACGTCCTGACTTTC. This translates into CASSLSFPLSGANVLTF.